The 14 T cell receptor beta chains in this list originate from one sample, sequenced in a study of cytomegalovirus exposure and HLA in healthy donors. Some clones are missing from TCRdb's copy, which holds only in-frame ones; the method was immunoSEQ multiplex PCR. The table includes roughly 330,000 clones, around 90% detected once. The specimen was PBMCs. The receptors originated from a woman aged 25-40 years in good health and CMV-seropositive.

The V gene is TRBV7-3, the J gene TRBJ2-3; D gene uncertain. V lost 2 bases and J lost 2, with 5 bases in between. Looked up from germline, CDR1 is SGHTA and CDR2 is FQGTGA. CDR3 size: 13 residues. CDR3 region: CASSLYDTDTQYF. CDR3 in DNA: TGTGCCAGCAGCTTATACGACACAGATACGCAGTATTTT.

The chain recombines TRBV7-9 with TRBJ2-2; TRBD2 matches 7 bases. Germline CDR1 and CDR2: SEHNR and FQNEAQ (reference sequence). V dropped 5 bases and J dropped 3; count of bases not matched to a gene: 6. The length of the CDR3 is 15 residues. CDR3 in DNA: TGTGCCAGCAGCCCGCCGGGGGGATACACCGGGGAGCTGTTTTTT. Protein product: CASSPPGGYTGELFF.

This clone came up a few times. The rearrangement joins TRBV5-1 to TRBJ1-1; maybe TRBD1 (6 bases). The CDR3 contains 14 residues. Deletions cut 0 bases from V and 8 bases from J, with 14 bases between. From germline, CDR1 is SGHRS and CDR2 YFSETQ. The chain's CDR3 is CASSLETGRVEAFF. Written as DNA, the CDR3 is TGCGCCAGCAGCTTGGAAACAGGGAGGGTGGAAGCTTTCTTT.

This chain uses TRBV5-1 with TRBJ1-2; tentative D call: TRBD1 (6 bases). Trimming took off 6 bases at V and 5 bases at J, with 26 bases between the two ends. The length of the CDR3 is 17 residues. Germline V gene lookup returns CDR1 SGHRS and CDR2 YFSETQ. CDR3 protein: CASNQGGGGGAGYGYTF. As DNA, the CDR3 is TGCGCCAGCAACCAAGGAGGTGGCGGGGGCGCGGGTTATGGCTACACCTTC.

The chain recombines TRBV27 with TRBJ1-1; the D is unclear. The CDR3 is made up of 16 amino acids. The ends were cut back, 2 bases at V and 2 bases at J, with 15 bases in the middle. Germline values: CDR1 MNHEY, CDR2 SMNVEV (reference sequence). In nucleotides, the CDR3 is TGTGCCAGCAGTTTAATAGTGGCGGCCGTAAACACTGAAGCTTTCTTT. Translation gives CASSLIVAAVNTEAFF.

The DNA of the CDR3 is TGTGCCAGCAGCGTAGCCACAGGGGGGTACGAGCAGTACTTC. Translation gives CASSVATGGYEQYF. The chain joins TRBV9 to TRBJ2-7, with 8 bases matching TRBD1. This CDR3 comprises 14 residues. V trimming: 0 bases; J trimming: 4 bases; junction bases outside the gene matches: 3. Looked up from germline, CDR1 is SGDLS and CDR2 is YYNGEE.

A single count supports this clone. The chain links TRBV6-6 to TRBJ2-4; TRBD2 might be the D (6 bases). The CDR3 sequence is 14 residues long. The V end was cut by 2 bases, the J end by 3 bases, with 8 bases between. The germline gives CDR1 MNHNY, CDR2 SVGAGI (reference sequence). Here the CDR3 reads CASSYGEVKNIQYF. As DNA, the CDR3 is TGTGCCAGCAGTTACGGGGAGGTCAAAAACATTCAGTACTTC.

This clone was picked up one time. The chain combines TRBV2 with TRBJ2-5; perhaps TRBD2 as D (6 bases). Between the trimmed V and J ends, which lost 7 bases and 2 bases, there was a span of 17 bases. Germline-derived CDR1 and CDR2 are SNHLY and FYNNEI. The CDR3 spans 15 residues. As DNA, the CDR3 is TGTGCCAGCACCTGGGGAGGAGCGGCACAAGAGACCCAGTACTTC. Protein: CASTWGGAAQETQYF.

The J gene is TRBJ2-1, the V gene TRBV27; 7 positions match TRBD2. Germline V gene data show CDR1 as MNHEY and CDR2 as SMNVEV (reference sequence). The CDR3 runs 14 residues. Losses at the gene ends were 1 base for V and 4 bases for J; bases not matched to a gene: 1. This CDR3 is CASSLLAGYNEQFF. CDR3 sequence (DNA): TGTGCCAGCAGTTTATTAGCGGGTTACAATGAGCAGTTCTTC.

V is TRBV9 and J is TRBJ2-7; 14 bases match TRBD2. The CDR3 runs to 15 residues. V lost 3 bases to trimming and J lost 4 bases; unmatched junction nucleotides: 3. Germline V lookup: CDR1 SGDLS, CDR2 YYNGEE. Here the CDR3 DNA reads TGTGCCAGCAGCGGCGGGACTAGCGGGGGTTACGAGCAGTACTTC. It codes for CASSGGTSGGYEQYF.

There are a few counts of this clone. V and J are TRBV6-1 and TRBJ2-1; TRBD2 might be the D (6 bases). The CDR3 is made up of 11 amino acids. Germline V gives CDR1 MNHNS, CDR2 SASEGT. The CDR3 loop is CAGSGYNEQFF. The CDR3 region has the DNA TGTGCGGGAAGCGGGTACAATGAGCAGTTCTTC.

The V and J genes are TRBV28 and TRBJ2-1; D might be TRBD1 (6 bases). CDR3 length: 14 residues. CDR1 MDHEN and CDR2 SYDVKM come from the germline V gene. V was cut by 4 bases and J by 11 bases, with 18 bases left in between. CDR3 bases: TGTGCCAGCAGTTCCGGGACACCCTATTTGAAGCAGTTCTTC. It encodes CASSSGTPYLKQFF.

This chain connects TRBV5-4 to TRBJ1-1, with D unclear. CDR3 size: 14 residues. Trimming removed 1 base at V and 0 bases at J, with 7 bases between. CDR1 and CDR2 (germline): SGHNT, YYREEE (reference sequence). The DNA of the CDR3 is TGTGCCAGCAGCTTGAGCCAAATGAACACTGAAGCTTTCTTT. This encodes CASSLSQMNTEAFF.

The chain has TRBV11-1 and TRBJ2-7; D not resolved. Trimming left V 4 bases short and J 0 bases short, with 4 bases between. There are 12 residues in the CDR3. CDR1 is SGHAT and CDR2 is FQDESV in the germline V gene (reference sequence). The CDR3 DNA is TGTGCCAGCAGCTGGGACTCCTACGAGCAGTACTTC. This codes for CASSWDSYEQYF.